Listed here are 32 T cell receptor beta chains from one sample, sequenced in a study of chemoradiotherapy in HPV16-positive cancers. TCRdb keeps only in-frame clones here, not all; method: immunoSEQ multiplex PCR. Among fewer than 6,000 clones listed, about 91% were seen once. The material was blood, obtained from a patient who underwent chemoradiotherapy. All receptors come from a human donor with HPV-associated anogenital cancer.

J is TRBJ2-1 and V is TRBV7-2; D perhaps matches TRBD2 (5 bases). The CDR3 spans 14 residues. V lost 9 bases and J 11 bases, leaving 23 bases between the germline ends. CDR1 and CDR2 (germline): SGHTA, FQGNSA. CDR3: CASQLKAAGGKQFF. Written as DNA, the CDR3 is TGTGCCAGTCAGCTGAAAGCGGCAGGAGGAAAGCAGTTCTTC.

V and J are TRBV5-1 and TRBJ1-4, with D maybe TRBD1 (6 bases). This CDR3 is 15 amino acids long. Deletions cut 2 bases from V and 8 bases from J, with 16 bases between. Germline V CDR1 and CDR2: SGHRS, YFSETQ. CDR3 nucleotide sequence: TGCGCCAGCAGCTTACAGGGTACCGGGGCAGAAAAACTGTTTTTT. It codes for CASSLQGTGAEKLFF.

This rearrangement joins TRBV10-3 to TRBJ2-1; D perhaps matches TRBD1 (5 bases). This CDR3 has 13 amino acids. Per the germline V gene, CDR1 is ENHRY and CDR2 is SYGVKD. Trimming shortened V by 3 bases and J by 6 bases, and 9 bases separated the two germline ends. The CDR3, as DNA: TGTGCCATCAGTGAAGGGGTGACCAATGAGCAGTTCTTC. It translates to CAISEGVTNEQFF.

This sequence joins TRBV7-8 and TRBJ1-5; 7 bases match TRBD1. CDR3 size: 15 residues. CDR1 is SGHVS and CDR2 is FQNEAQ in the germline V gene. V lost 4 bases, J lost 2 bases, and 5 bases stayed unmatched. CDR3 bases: TGTGCCAGCAGCTCATTAGGGACAGGCAATCAGCCCCAGCATTTT. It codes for CASSSLGTGNQPQHF.

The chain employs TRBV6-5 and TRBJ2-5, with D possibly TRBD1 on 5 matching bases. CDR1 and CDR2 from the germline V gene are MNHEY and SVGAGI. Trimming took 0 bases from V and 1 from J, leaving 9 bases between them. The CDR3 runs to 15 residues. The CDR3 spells CASSYSGQIQETQYF. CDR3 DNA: TGTGCCAGCAGTTACTCGGGGCAGATCCAAGAGACCCAGTACTTC.

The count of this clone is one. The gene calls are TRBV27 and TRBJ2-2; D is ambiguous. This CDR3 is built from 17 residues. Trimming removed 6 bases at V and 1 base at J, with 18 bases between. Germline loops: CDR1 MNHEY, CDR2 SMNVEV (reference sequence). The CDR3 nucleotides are TGTGCCAGCAGCGGTCTCAATTGGGCCCAGAACACCGGGGAGCTGTTTTTT. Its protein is CASSGLNWAQNTGELFF.

In nucleotides, the CDR3 is TGCAGCGGGCAGAGGGAATCAAATGAGCAGTTCTTC. Its protein product is CSGQRESNEQFF. This rearrangement joins TRBV29-1 to TRBJ2-1; possibly TRBD2 for D (5 bases). Germline values: CDR1 SQVTM, CDR2 ANQGSEA. The ends were cut back, 7 bases at V and 7 bases at J, with 14 bases in the middle. CDR3 length: 12 residues.

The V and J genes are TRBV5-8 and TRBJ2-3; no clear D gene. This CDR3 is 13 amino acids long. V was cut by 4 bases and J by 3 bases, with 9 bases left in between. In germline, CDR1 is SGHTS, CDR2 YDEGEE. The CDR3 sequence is CASSPRLTDTQYF. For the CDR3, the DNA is TGTGCCAGCAGCCCACGACTGACAGATACGCAGTATTTT. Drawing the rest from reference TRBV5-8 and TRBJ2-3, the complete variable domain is EAGVTQSPTHLIKTRGQQATLRCSPISGHTSVYWYQQALGLGLQFLLWYDEGEERNRGNFPPRFSGRQFPNYSSELNVNALELEDSALYLCASSPRLTDTQYFGPGTRLTVL.

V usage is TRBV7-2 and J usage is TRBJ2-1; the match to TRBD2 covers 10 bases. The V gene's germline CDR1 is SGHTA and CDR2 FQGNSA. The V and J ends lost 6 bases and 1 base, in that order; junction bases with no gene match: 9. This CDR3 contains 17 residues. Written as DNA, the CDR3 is TGTGCCAGCAGTCGGAGCGGGGGGGTCGGGTCCTACAATGAGCAGTTCTTC. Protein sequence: CASSRSGGVGSYNEQFF.

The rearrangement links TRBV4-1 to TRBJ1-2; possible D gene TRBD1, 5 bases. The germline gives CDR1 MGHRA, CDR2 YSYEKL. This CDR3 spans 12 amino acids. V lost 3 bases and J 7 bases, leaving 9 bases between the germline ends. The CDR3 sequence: CASSHAGFGYTF. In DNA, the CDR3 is TGCGCCAGCAGCCATGCAGGGTTTGGCTACACCTTC.

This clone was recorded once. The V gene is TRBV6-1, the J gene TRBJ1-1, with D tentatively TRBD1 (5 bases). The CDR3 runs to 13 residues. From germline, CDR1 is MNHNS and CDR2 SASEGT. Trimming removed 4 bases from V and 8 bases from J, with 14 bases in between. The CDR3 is CASSVVPGREAFF. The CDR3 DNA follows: TGTGCCAGCAGTGTCGTCCCGGGACGGGAAGCTTTCTTT.

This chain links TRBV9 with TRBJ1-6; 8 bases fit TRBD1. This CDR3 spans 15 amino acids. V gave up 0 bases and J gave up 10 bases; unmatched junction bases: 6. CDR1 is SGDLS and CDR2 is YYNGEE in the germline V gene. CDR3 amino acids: CASSVEPTGGSPLHF. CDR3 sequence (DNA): TGTGCCAGCAGCGTAGAACCCACAGGGGGGTCACCCCTCCACTTT.

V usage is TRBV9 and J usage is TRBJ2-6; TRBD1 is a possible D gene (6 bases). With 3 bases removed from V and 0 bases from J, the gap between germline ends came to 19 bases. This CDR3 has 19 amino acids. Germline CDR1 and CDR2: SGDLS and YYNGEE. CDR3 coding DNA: TGTGCCAGCAGCGAAGAACCAGGGGTTGATCCCTCTGGGGCCAACGTCCTGACTTTC. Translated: CASSEEPGVDPSGANVLTF.

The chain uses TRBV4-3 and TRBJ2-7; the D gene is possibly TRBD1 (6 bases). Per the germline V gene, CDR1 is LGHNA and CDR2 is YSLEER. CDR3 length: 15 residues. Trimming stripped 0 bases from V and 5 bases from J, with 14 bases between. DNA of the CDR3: TGCGCCAGCAGCCAAGATCCCGAGGGGGTAGACGAGCAGTACTTC. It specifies CASSQDPEGVDEQYF.

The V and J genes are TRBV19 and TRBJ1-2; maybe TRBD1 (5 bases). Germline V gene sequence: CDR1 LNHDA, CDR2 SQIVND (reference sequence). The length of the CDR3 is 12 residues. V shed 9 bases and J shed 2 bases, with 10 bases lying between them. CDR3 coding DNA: TGTGCCAGCCGACAGCTAAACTATGGCTACACCTTC. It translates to CASRQLNYGYTF.

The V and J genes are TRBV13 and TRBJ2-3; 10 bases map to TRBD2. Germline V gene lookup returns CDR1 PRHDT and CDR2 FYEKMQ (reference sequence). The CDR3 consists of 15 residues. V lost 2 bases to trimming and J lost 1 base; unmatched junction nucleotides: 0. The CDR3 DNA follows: TGTGCCAGCAGCTTAACTAGCGGGGGCACAGATACGCAGTATTTT. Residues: CASSLTSGGTDTQYF.

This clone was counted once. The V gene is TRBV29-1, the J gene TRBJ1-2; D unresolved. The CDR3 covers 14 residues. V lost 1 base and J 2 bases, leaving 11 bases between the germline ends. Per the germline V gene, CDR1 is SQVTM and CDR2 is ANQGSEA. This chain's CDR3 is CSVEGPPGNYGYTF. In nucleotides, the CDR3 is TGCAGCGTTGAAGGGCCCCCCGGGAACTATGGCTACACCTTC.

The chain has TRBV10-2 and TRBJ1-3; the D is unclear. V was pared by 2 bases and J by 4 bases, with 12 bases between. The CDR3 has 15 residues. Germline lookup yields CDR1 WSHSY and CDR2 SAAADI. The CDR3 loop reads CASSEQAGGGNTIYF. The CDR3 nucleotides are TGCGCCAGCAGTGAGCAAGCAGGAGGAGGAAACACCATATATTTT.

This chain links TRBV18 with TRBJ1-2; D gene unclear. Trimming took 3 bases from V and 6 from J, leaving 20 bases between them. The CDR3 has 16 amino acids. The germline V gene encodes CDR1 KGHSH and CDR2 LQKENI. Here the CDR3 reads CASSPYPERSVDGYTF. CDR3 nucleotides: TGTGCCAGCTCACCGTATCCGGAGAGGAGTGTCGATGGCTACACCTTC.

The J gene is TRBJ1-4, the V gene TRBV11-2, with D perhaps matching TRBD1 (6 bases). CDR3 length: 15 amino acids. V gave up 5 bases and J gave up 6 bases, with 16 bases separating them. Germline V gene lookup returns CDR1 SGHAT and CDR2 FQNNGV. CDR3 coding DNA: TGTGCCAGCAGCGAACGCCGCCACAGGGATGAAAAACTGTTTTTT. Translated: CASSERRHRDEKLFF.

The CDR3 sequence: CASSFGRSGDTQYF. The CDR3 bases are TGTGCCAGCAGCTTTGGGCGGTCCGGAGATACGCAGTATTTT. The rearrangement links TRBV11-3 to TRBJ2-3; D is uncertain. Germline assignment: CDR1 SGHNT and CDR2 YENEEA. This CDR3 region has 14 residues. Between the trimmed V and J ends, which lost 3 bases and 5 bases, there was a span of 12 bases.

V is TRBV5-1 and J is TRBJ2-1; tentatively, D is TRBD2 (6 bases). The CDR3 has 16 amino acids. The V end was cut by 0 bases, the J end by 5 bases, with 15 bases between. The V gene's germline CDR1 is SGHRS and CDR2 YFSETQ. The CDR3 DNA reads TGCGCCAGCAGCTTGGCCGAGAGGGTAGCGGACAATGAGCAGTTCTTC. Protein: CASSLAERVADNEQFF. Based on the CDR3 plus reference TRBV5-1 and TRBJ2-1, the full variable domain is KAGVTQTPRYLIKTRGQQVTLSCSPISGHRSVSWYQQTPGQGLQFLFEYFSETQRNKGNFPGRFSGRQFSNSRSEMNVSTLELGDSALYLCASSLAERVADNEQFFGPGTRLTVL.

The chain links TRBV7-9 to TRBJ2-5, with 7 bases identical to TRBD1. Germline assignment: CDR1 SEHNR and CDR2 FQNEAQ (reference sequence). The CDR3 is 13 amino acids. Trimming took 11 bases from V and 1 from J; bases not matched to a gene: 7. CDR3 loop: CAALTGAQETQYF. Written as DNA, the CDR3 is TGTGCCGCCCTTACAGGGGCCCAAGAGACCCAGTACTTC.

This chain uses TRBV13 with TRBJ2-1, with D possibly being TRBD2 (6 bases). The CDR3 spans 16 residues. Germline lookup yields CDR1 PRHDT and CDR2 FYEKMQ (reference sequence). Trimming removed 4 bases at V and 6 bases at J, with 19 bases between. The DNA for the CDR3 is TGTGCCAGCAGCTCACTCGGGAGTCGGGTCTCCAATGAGCAGTTCTTC. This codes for CASSSLGSRVSNEQFF. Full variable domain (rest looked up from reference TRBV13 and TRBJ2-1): AAGVIQSPRHLIKEKRETATLKCYPIPRHDTVYWYQQGPGQDPQFLISFYEKMQSDKGSIPDRFSAQQFSDYHSELNMSSLELGDSALYFCASSSLGSRVSNEQFFGPGTRLTVL.

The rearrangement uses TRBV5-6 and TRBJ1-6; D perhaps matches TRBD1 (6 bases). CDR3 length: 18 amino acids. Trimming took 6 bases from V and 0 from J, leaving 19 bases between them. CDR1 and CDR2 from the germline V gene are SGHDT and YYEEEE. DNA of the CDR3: TGTGCCAGCAACAACGCCGGGACAATGAGCTCCTATAATTCACCCCTCCACTTT. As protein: CASNNAGTMSSYNSPLHF.

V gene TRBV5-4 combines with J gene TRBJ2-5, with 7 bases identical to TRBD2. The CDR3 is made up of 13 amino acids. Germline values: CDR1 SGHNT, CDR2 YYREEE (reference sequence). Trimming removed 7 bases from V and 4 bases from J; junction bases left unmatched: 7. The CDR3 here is CASSREGRETQYF. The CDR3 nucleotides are TGTGCCAGCTCGAGGGAGGGGAGAGAGACCCAGTACTTC.

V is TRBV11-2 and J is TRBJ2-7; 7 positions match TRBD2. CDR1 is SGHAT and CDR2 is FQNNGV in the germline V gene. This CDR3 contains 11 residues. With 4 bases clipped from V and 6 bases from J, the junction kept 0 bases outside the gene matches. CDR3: CASSSGGEQYF. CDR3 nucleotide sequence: TGTGCCAGCAGCTCGGGGGGCGAGCAGTACTTC.

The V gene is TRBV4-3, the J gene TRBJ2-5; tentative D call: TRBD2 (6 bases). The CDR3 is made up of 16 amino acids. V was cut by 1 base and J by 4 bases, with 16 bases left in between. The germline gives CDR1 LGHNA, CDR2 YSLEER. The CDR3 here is CASSQGGGAKGETQYF. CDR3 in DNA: TGCGCCAGCAGCCAAGGGGGCGGGGCCAAAGGAGAGACCCAGTACTTC.

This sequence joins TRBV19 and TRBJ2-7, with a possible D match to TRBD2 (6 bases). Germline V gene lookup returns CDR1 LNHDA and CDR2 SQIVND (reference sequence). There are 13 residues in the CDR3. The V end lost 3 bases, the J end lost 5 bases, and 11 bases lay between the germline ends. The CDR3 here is CASSIGRLDEQYF. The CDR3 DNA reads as TGTGCCAGTAGTATCGGCCGACTAGACGAGCAGTACTTC.

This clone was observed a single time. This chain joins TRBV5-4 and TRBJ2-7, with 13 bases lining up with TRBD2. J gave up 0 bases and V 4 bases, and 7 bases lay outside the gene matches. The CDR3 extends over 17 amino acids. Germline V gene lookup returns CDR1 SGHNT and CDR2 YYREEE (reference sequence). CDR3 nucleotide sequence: TGTGCCAGCAGCAGACTAGCGGGGGGCCGGGGCTCCTACGAGCAGTACTTC. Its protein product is CASSRLAGGRGSYEQYF.

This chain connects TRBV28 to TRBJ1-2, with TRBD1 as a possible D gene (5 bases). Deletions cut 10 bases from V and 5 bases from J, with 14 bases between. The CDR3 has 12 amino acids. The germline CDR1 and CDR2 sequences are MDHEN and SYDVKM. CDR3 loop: CAIRGGFYGYTF. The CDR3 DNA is TGTGCCATCCGGGGGGGGTTTTATGGCTACACCTTC.

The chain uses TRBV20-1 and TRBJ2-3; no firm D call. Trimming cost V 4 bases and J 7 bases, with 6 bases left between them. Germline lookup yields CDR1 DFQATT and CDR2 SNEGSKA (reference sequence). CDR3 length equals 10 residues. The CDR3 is CSANLNTQYF. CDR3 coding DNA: TGCAGTGCTAACCTGAATACGCAGTATTTT.